The T cell receptor beta chain under discussion was sequenced for a study of T cell changes during pregnancy in multiple sclerosis. The CDR3 contains 19 residues. After removal of 3 bases from V and 0 bases from J, the junction contained 11 bases not matched to a gene. From germline, CDR1 is LNHNV and CDR2 YYDKDF (reference sequence). TCRdb's table, derived via immunoSEQ multiplex PCR, lists solely in-frame clones and lacks some. The table lists approximately 83,000 clones, around 92% of them singletons. The clonotype originates from a female donor with multiple sclerosis, enrolled in a pregnancy study. The chain uses TRBV15 and TRBJ1-4; 9 bases fit TRBD1. The specimen comprised peripheral blood, sampled in the third trimester of pregnancy. Here the CDR3 reads CATSSGQGSQRATNEKLFF. In DNA form, the CDR3 reads TGTGCCACCAGCAGCGGACAGGGGTCCCAACGAGCAACTAATGAAAAACTGTTTTTT. The full variable domain, in which reference TRBV15 and TRBJ1-4 provide the parts outside the CDR3, is DAMVIQNPRYQVTQFGKPVTLSCSQTLNHNVMYWYQQKSSQAPKLLFHYYDKDFNNEADTPDNFQSRRPNTSFCFLDIRSPGLGDTAMYLCATSSGQGSQRATNEKLFFGSGTQLSVL.